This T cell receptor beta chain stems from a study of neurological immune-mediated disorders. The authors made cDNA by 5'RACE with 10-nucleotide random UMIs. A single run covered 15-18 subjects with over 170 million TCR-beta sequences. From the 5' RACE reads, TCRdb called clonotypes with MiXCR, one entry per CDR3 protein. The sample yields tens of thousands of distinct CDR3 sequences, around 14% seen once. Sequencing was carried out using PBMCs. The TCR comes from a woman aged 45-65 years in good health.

The CDR3 reads CASSQGQDQPQHF. CDR3 DNA: TGTGCCAGCTCACAGGGACAGGATCAGCCCCAGCATTTT. The chain combines TRBV18 with TRBJ1-5; 8 bases map to TRBD1. The CDR3 has 13 amino acids. Germline assignment: CDR1 KGHSH and CDR2 LQKENI. After removal of 4 bases from V and 5 bases from J, the junction contained 1 base not matched to a gene.